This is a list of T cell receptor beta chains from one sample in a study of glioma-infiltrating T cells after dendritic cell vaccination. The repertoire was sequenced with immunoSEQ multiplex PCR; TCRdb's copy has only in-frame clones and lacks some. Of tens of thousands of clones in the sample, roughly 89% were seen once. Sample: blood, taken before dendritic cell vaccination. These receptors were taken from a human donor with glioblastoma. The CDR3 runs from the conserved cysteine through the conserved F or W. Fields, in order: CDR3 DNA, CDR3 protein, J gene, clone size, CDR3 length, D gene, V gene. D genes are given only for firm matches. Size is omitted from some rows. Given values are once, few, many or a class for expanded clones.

cdr3_nt: TGTGCCAGCAGCCTCGGGCTACTAGCGGAAACAGATACGCAGTATTTT; cdr3_aa: CASSLGLLAETDTQYF; j_call: TRBJ2-3; clone_size: -; cdr3_length: 16; d_call: TRBD2; v_call: TRBV9
cdr3_nt: TGTGCCTGGGTCCTAGGAGCGGGGAGCACAGATACGCAGTATTTT; cdr3_aa: CAWVLGAGSTDTQYF; j_call: TRBJ2-3; clone_size: -; cdr3_length: 15; d_call: TRBD2; v_call: TRBV30
cdr3_nt: TGTGCCAGCAGCTCCGGACAGGGTCTAAATTCACCCCTCCACTTT; cdr3_aa: CASSSGQGLNSPLHF; j_call: TRBJ1-6; clone_size: -; cdr3_length: 15; d_call: TRBD1; v_call: TRBV7-9
cdr3_nt: TGTGCCAGCACCGGGACTAGCGGGAGGGACTACGAGCAGTACTTC; cdr3_aa: CASTGTSGRDYEQYF; j_call: TRBJ2-7; clone_size: once; cdr3_length: 15; d_call: TRBD2; v_call: TRBV2
cdr3_nt: TGTGCCTGGAGTGGGGGCAGGGATTACGAGCAGTACTTC; cdr3_aa: CAWSGGRDYEQYF; j_call: TRBJ2-7; clone_size: -; cdr3_length: 13; d_call: -; v_call: TRBV30
cdr3_nt: TGTGCCAGCAGCCAAGTGCAGGGCTCATCCTACGAGCAGTACTTC; cdr3_aa: CASSQVQGSSYEQYF; j_call: TRBJ2-7; clone_size: -; cdr3_length: 15; d_call: -; v_call: TRBV4-2
cdr3_nt: TGCAGCGTTGGGGGGCAGTTTGGCGAGCAGTACTTC; cdr3_aa: CSVGGQFGEQYF; j_call: TRBJ2-7; clone_size: -; cdr3_length: 12; d_call: -; v_call: TRBV29-1
cdr3_nt: TGTGCCAGTAGTATTTACGCAGGGGGTAATTCACCCCTCCACTTT; cdr3_aa: CASSIYAGGNSPLHF; j_call: TRBJ1-6; clone_size: -; cdr3_length: 15; d_call: TRBD1; v_call: TRBV19
cdr3_nt: TGTGCCAGCAGTTTCAGCCCCCTAGGGGCTGATTCACCCCTCCACTTT; cdr3_aa: CASSFSPLGADSPLHF; j_call: TRBJ1-6; clone_size: -; cdr3_length: 16; d_call: -; v_call: TRBV27
cdr3_nt: TGCAGCGTTGAAGAGGGAGGCGGGGGCAATCAGCCCCAGCATTTT; cdr3_aa: CSVEEGGGGNQPQHF; j_call: TRBJ1-5; clone_size: -; cdr3_length: 15; d_call: -; v_call: TRBV29-1
cdr3_nt: TGCGCCAGCAGCTTGGGGGAGGGGGGGAATAATTCCCCCCTCCACTTT; cdr3_aa: CASSLGEGGNNSPLHF; j_call: TRBJ1-6; clone_size: -; cdr3_length: 16; d_call: -; v_call: TRBV5-1